This entry is about one T cell receptor (beta chain). This clonotype was recorded many times. Its antigen remains unidentified. No base qualities exist here, and no much larger clone lies one base off it. The roughly 39 donors, aged about 6 to 95 years, were systemically healthy Caucasian individuals from Russia. Approximately 10 milliliters of peripheral blood were collected from each donor into EDTA-treated Vacutainer tubes. Ficoll-Paque density-gradient centrifugation was used to isolate PBMCs, with at least 7 million per sample. Total RNA, at least 6 micrograms per sample, was extracted from PBMCs with Trizol reagent. For every donor, an aliquot of PBMCs went through flow cytometry to measure the percentages of naive CD45RAhigh/CD27high T cells. CDR1 and CDR2 were assigned from the germline V gene as SQVTM and ANQGSEA. The CDR3 numbers 14 residues from cysteine through phenylalanine. The retained sequence is limited to the CDR3, 42 bases, with the frame set at the first base. Ends trimmed: V by 8 bases, J by 2 bases; bases unmatched to a gene: 9.

The data belong to a study of blood T cells in healthy people across ages (dated by TCRdb to between 2014 and 2016). About the study as a whole: In model experiments, template switching captured roughly one uniquely barcoded TCR beta cDNA molecule for every two T cells. The study analyzed two additional independent replicas of 1 million unique cDNA reads from the same blood draw for two donors, one aged 18 to 30 and one aged 80 or older. Using deep sequencing normalized with unique cDNA molecular identifiers, the study measured how TCR beta repertoire diversity changes with age. Donors were grouped into four age groups: young (average roughly 15 years), middle-aged (around 39), aged (approximately 67) and long-lived (around 82). To avoid experimental bias, donors of different ages were randomly spread across the sequencing lanes. Study-level results and caveats: The CMV infection status of donors was not known, potentially confounding age-related changes in expanded clonotypes. As age increased, observed TCR beta diversity per million T cells dropped in a roughly linear way, and a significant reduction was already evident by age around 41. A strong correlation was found between observed TCR beta diversity and the percentage of naive T cells measured by flow cytometry. Because profiling used bulk unsorted PBMCs, naive and antigen-experienced compartments could not be compared conclusively. Compared with the aged group, the long-lived group had more naive CD4+ T cells, fewer expanded clones and increased TCR diversity, suggesting age selection. Estimates of total diversity based on one million sequenced T cells were regarded as lower bounds and as underestimates.

Library preparation employed 5' RACE. The sequencer was an Illumina HiSeq 2500. A second PCR of about 7 to 12 cycles was run with a J-beta primer mix and a sample-barcoded 5' primer. Each TCR beta cDNA molecule received a unique molecular identifier from a template-switch 5' adaptor carrying 12 random nucleotides. Each sample yielded at least 2.5 million CDR3-containing paired-end reads. First-strand cDNA was synthesized from all RNA with the Mint cDNA synthesis kit, primed by a TRBC-specific oligonucleotide. After uracil-DNA glycosylase treatment, a first 18-cycle PCR used universal primers M1SS and BC2_uni_R on all cDNA. Per the source publication's procedure: Normalization of each sample was performed by random selection of 1 million high-quality reads, each carrying a distinct molecular identifier. Instead of being binned into consensus sequences, reads that shared molecular identifiers were thrown out. CDR3 identification, clonotype clustering and error correction used MiTCR with a Q25 quality threshold and the strictest error-elimination algorithm. Lower-bound total TCR beta diversity was estimated with a nonparametric unseen species model using Euler transformation. Clones were called with MiXCR by TCRdb after fastp trimmed the public reads at Q25, and only in-frame beta chains were retained. Duplicate CDR3 protein sequences are folded into a single record with the most common DNA and genes. The V and J calls were not made by the authors but by TCRdb's processing. The table for this sample lists under 1,000,000 distinct CDR3 sequences; roughly 35% of them were counted only once. Together, the top ten hold 10% to 15% of the sample.

Sequenced material: blood. The clonotype originates from a man aged 18 to 29 in good health. The chain is encoded by TRBV29-1 joined to TRBJ2-1; TRBD2 aligns with 7 central bases. The sequence in DNA is TGCAGCATAAGCGGGGAGGCACCCTACAATGAGCAGTTCTTC. Translated, this is CSISGEAPYNEQFF.